This is a list of T cell receptor beta chains from one sample in a study of CD8 T cells in Susac syndrome. TCRdb ran MiXCR on the immunoSEQ multiplex PCR reads and lists one entry per CDR3 protein. The sample includes around 200,000 distinct CDR3 sequences, approximately 96% of them seen just once. Material for sequencing was CD4+ T cells from PBMCs. These receptors all stem from a human donor with multiple sclerosis. CDR3s include the opening cysteine and the closing phenylalanine or tryptophan. A D gene is named only where the DNA matches it firmly. Clone size, where shown, is once, few, many, or a class for clones that have expanded.

>TRBD1|TRBV7-9|TRBJ1-1|-
CASSTPGGGTEAFF
TGTGCCAGCAGCACTCCAGGGGGGGGGACTGAAGCTTTCTTT
>-|TRBV7-7|TRBJ2-1|once
CASSLAPRDGKQFF
TGTGCTAGCAGCTTAGCCCCGCGGGATGGGAAGCAGTTCTTC
>-|TRBV3-1|TRBJ2-7|once
CASSLATGLYEQYF
TGTGCCAGCAGCCTCGCCACAGGGCTCTACGAGCAGTACTTC
>-|TRBV5-4|TRBJ1-2|-
CASSFTGTSHGYTF
TGTGCCAGCAGCTTCACAGGGACCAGCCATGGCTACACCTTC
>-|TRBV4-2|TRBJ2-5|-
CASSQAGSRGLETQYF
TGTGCCAGCAGCCAAGCCGGCTCTCGGGGGCTGGAGACCCAGTACTTC
>-|TRBV20-1|TRBJ1-2|-
CSAGRLGGYTF
TGCAGTGCCGGTCGACTTGGTGGCTACACCTTC
>-|TRBV29-1|TRBJ1-2|-
CSVEFGSSYGYTF
TGCAGCGTTGAATTCGGGAGTTCCTATGGCTACACCTTC
>-|TRBV30|TRBJ1-1|-
CAWSRLLFTEAFF
TGTGCCTGGAGTCGATTGCTGTTCACTGAAGCTTTCTTT
>-|TRBV5-4|TRBJ2-6|-
CASSGNRAVFGANVLTF
TGTGCCAGCAGCGGAAACCGCGCGGTATTTGGGGCCAACGTCCTGACTTTC
>-|TRBV19|TRBJ1-2|few
CASSDGYGYTF
TGTGCCAGTAGTGACGGCTATGGCTACACCTTC
>-|TRBV18|TRBJ1-1|-
CASSPTLGGRTEAFF
TGTGCCAGCTCACCAACCCTCGGGGGACGCACTGAAGCTTTCTTT
>-|TRBV20-1|TRBJ2-2|-
CSARDLGPGELFF
TGCAGTGCTAGAGATCTAGGGCCCGGGGAGCTGTTTTTT
>-|TRBV4-3|TRBJ1-2|-
CASSQARAGEGGYTF
TGCGCCAGCAGCCAAGCCCGTGCAGGGGAAGGTGGCTACACCTTC
>-|TRBV12-5|TRBJ2-1|-
CASGLEEGTEQFF
TGTGCTAGTGGTTTGGAAGAGGGTACGGAGCAGTTCTTC
>-|TRBV7-9|TRBJ1-3|-
CASSQGRSIGNTIYF
TGTGCCAGCAGCCAGGGAAGATCGATAGGAAACACCATATATTTT
>TRBD1|TRBV29-1|TRBJ1-1|-
CSVGQGAGEAFF
TGCAGCGTTGGTCAGGGGGCGGGGGAAGCTTTCTTT
>TRBD2|TRBV2|TRBJ2-1|-
CASSPRTSGLNEQFF
TGTGCCAGCAGTCCTAGGACTAGCGGTTTAAATGAGCAGTTCTTC
>-|TRBV30|TRBJ2-5|-
CAWRGGGETQYF
TGTGCCTGGAGAGGAGGAGGGGAGACCCAGTACTTC
>-|TRBV7-2|TRBJ2-5|-
CASSAPPWETQYF
TGTGCCAGCAGCGCCCCGCCGTGGGAGACCCAGTACTTC
>-|TRBV29-1|TRBJ1-2|-
CSVEDLKSRNYGYTF
TGCAGCGTTGAAGATCTCAAGAGCCGAAACTATGGCTACACCTTC
>-|TRBV30|TRBJ1-5|-
CAWSVEGNQPQHF
TGTGCCTGGAGTGTGGAAGGGAATCAGCCCCAGCATTTT
>-|TRBV30|TRBJ1-4|-
CAWSSLEKLFF
TGTGCCTGGAGCAGTTTGGAAAAACTGTTTTTT
>-|TRBV6-5|TRBJ2-3|-
CASRAATDTQYF
TGTGCCAGCAGGGCGGCCACAGATACGCAGTATTTT
>-|TRBV5-4|TRBJ2-2|-
CASSRDLSHTGELFF
TGTGCCAGCAGCAGGGACCTATCACACACCGGGGAGCTGTTTTTT
>-|TRBV29-1|TRBJ2-3|-
CSVGRGPNTQYF
TGCAGCGTTGGGAGGGGGCCAAATACGCAGTATTTT
>-|TRBV2|TRBJ2-5|-
CASNYRETQYF
TGTGCCAGCAATTACAGGGAGACCCAGTACTTC
>-|TRBV25-1|TRBJ1-2|-
CASSGTVKGHGYTF
TGTGCCAGCAGTGGGACCGTCAAGGGACATGGCTACACCTTC
>-|TRBV18|TRBJ2-1|-
CASSPTTVSDEQFF
TGTGCCAGCTCACCCACGACAGTCTCGGATGAGCAGTTCTTC
>-|TRBV2|TRBJ2-5|few
CASSEVRGSQETQYF
TGTGCCAGCAGTGAAGTTAGGGGTTCCCAAGAGACCCAGTACTTC
>-|TRBV5-1|TRBJ2-3|-
CASSSSITDTQYF
TGCGCCAGCAGCTCCTCCATCACAGATACGCAGTATTTT